The 14 T cell receptor beta chains presented below share a single source sample, sequenced in a study of blood T cells in healthy people across ages. Primed by a sample-barcoded 5' primer and a J-beta primer mix, a second PCR proceeded for about 7 to 11 cycles. TCRdb itself ran the 5' RACE reads through MiXCR, one entry per CDR3 protein. In the table there are approximately 800,000 distinct CDR3 sequences, around half of which are singletons. The material sequenced was blood. The receptors originated from a man older than 75 in good health.

The V call is TRBV13, the J call TRBJ2-7; the match to TRBD2 covers 12 bases. The CDR3 has 16 residues. The J segment lost 3 bases and the V segment lost 5 bases, leaving 8 bases of the junction unmatched. Germline lookup yields CDR1 PRHDT and CDR2 FYEKMQ (reference sequence). The CDR3 protein is CASSLLRTSGNYEQYF. DNA of the CDR3: TGTGCCAGCAGCCTTTTACGGACTAGCGGGAACTACGAGCAGTACTTC.

The genes are TRBV24-1 and TRBJ2-1; the match to TRBD1 covers 9 bases. Looked up from germline, CDR1 is KGHDR and CDR2 is SFDVKD. Unmatched junction bases numbered 4, after V lost 3 bases and J lost 8 bases. This CDR3 has 14 amino acids. The CDR3 nucleotides read TGTGCCACCAGTGATGGGACAGGGCTTGATGAGCAGTTCTTC. This codes for CATSDGTGLDEQFF.

This chain connects TRBV5-1 to TRBJ1-3; TRBD1 aligns across 7 bases. This CDR3 spans 17 amino acids. The V segment lost 0 bases and the J segment 1 base; nucleotides outside the gene matches: 7. Looked up from germline, CDR1 is SGHRS and CDR2 is YFSETQ. The CDR3 loop is CASSLGRGQGSGNTIYF. As DNA, the CDR3 is TGCGCCAGCAGCTTGGGGAGGGGGCAAGGTTCTGGAAACACCATATATTTT. Using reference TRBV5-1 and TRBJ1-3 for the parts outside the CDR3, the full variable domain is KAGVTQTPRYLIKTRGQQVTLSCSPISGHRSVSWYQQTPGQGLQFLFEYFSETQRNKGNFPGRFSGRQFSNSRSEMNVSTLELGDSALYLCASSLGRGQGSGNTIYFGEGSWLTVV.

The chain carries TRBV20-1 and TRBJ2-3; 9 bases match TRBD1. Germline V CDR1 and CDR2: DFQATT, SNEGSKA (reference sequence). This CDR3 is 15 amino acids long. V dropped 6 bases and J dropped 14; count of bases not matched to a gene: 21. The CDR3 here is CSAVPGQGLHRYAYF. DNA for the CDR3: TGCAGTGCGGTACCGGGACAGGGATTACACAGATACGCGTATTTT.

The chain joins TRBV29-1 to TRBJ2-5; D is undetermined. Deletions cut 2 bases from V and 1 base from J, with 5 bases between. CDR3 length: 12 residues. CDR1 is SQVTM and CDR2 is ANQGSEA in the germline V gene. CDR3 bases: TGCAGCGTTGAACAGGTCCAAGAGACCCAGTACTTC. It is translated as CSVEQVQETQYF.

The chain has TRBV25-1 and TRBJ2-7; TRBD1 aligns across 8 bases. CDR3 length: 13 residues. CDR1 and CDR2 (germline): MGHDK, SYGVNS. The junction had 5 bases not matched to a gene; V was cut back by 8 bases and J by 2 bases. CDR3 sequence: CASRTGGTYEQYF. The CDR3 DNA reads as TGTGCCAGCCGTACAGGGGGGACCTACGAGCAGTACTTC.

The gene calls are TRBV7-2 and TRBJ2-3; 8 bases agree with TRBD2. CDR1 and CDR2 from the germline V gene are SGHTA and FQGNSA. Unmatched junction bases numbered 20, after V lost 4 bases and J lost 14 bases. The CDR3 consists of 16 residues. The CDR3 spells CASSSSIGTSPPGAYF. In DNA form, the CDR3 reads TGTGCCAGCAGCTCCTCTATCGGGACTAGTCCTCCTGGGGCGTATTTT.

A few counts support this clonotype. J is TRBJ1-5 and V is TRBV7-2; 9 bases are a match to TRBD1. This CDR3 has 15 amino acids. Germline loops: CDR1 SGHTA, CDR2 FQGNSA. V shed 2 bases and J 6 bases; nucleotides not matched to a gene: 5. The CDR3 DNA sequence: TGTGCCAGCAGCTTATACACAGGGGGCAGTCAGCCCCAGCATTTT. Translated, it gives CASSLYTGGSQPQHF.

This clonotype was observed a handful of times. This chain connects TRBV10-3 to TRBJ2-1; 15 nucleotides align to TRBD2. The V segment lost 7 bases and the J segment 7 bases; nucleotides outside the gene matches: 2. Germline V gene data show CDR1 as ENHRY and CDR2 as SYGVKD. This CDR3 comprises 14 residues. The CDR3 loop reads CAITGTSGRNEQFF. The CDR3 region has the DNA TGTGCCATCACCGGGACTAGCGGGAGGAATGAGCAGTTCTTC.

The rearrangement links TRBV12-3 or TRBV12-4 to TRBJ2-4; TRBD2 agrees at 7 bases. The CDR3 is 13 residues long. The J segment lost 8 bases and the V segment lost 4 bases, leaving 5 bases of the junction unmatched. The chain's CDR3 is CASSYQGGYIQYF. CDR3 nucleotide sequence: TGTGCCAGCAGTTATCAGGGAGGGTACATTCAGTACTTC.

The rearrangement joins TRBV19 to TRBJ2-1; perhaps TRBD1 as D (5 bases). Germline CDR1 LNHDA, CDR2 SQIVND (reference sequence). The CDR3 covers 16 residues. V lost 3 bases and J lost 1, with 13 bases in between. The CDR3 reads CASSIRHDSSYNEQFF. The CDR3 DNA reads TGTGCCAGTAGTATCCGACATGACAGTTCCTACAATGAGCAGTTCTTC.

The J gene is TRBJ2-5, the V gene TRBV20-1; 7 nucleotides agree with TRBD2. TRBJ2-7 explains the end of the DNA better; the J call may be wrong. The CDR3 runs to 12 residues. Germline V gives CDR1 DFQATT, CDR2 SNEGSKA (reference sequence). DNA for the CDR3: TGCAGTGCTATTACGGGGGGATACGAGCAGTACTTC. As protein: CSAITGGYEQYF.

The genes are TRBV4-1 and TRBJ2-4; 9 bases line up with TRBD1. TRBJ2-7 explains the end of the DNA better; the J call may be wrong. Germline CDR1 MGHRA, CDR2 YSYEKL. The CDR3 is made up of 16 amino acids. DNA of the CDR3: TGCGCCAGCAGCCAAGGATGGGACAGGGTTCGTCGCGAGCAGTACTTC. It specifies CASSQGWDRVRREQYF.

As to this clonotype: One junction end does not reproduce the germline sequence, and a read error may be involved. The V and J genes are TRBV10-3 and TRBJ2-3; D might be TRBD2 (6 bases). CDR1 is ENHRY, CDR2 SYGVKD, per germline. CDR3 length: 16 residues. The CDR3 DNA is TGTGCCACCAGTGACGCCTCGCCCGAAAGCGGGGATACGCAGTATTTT. This gives the protein CATSDASPESGDTQYF.